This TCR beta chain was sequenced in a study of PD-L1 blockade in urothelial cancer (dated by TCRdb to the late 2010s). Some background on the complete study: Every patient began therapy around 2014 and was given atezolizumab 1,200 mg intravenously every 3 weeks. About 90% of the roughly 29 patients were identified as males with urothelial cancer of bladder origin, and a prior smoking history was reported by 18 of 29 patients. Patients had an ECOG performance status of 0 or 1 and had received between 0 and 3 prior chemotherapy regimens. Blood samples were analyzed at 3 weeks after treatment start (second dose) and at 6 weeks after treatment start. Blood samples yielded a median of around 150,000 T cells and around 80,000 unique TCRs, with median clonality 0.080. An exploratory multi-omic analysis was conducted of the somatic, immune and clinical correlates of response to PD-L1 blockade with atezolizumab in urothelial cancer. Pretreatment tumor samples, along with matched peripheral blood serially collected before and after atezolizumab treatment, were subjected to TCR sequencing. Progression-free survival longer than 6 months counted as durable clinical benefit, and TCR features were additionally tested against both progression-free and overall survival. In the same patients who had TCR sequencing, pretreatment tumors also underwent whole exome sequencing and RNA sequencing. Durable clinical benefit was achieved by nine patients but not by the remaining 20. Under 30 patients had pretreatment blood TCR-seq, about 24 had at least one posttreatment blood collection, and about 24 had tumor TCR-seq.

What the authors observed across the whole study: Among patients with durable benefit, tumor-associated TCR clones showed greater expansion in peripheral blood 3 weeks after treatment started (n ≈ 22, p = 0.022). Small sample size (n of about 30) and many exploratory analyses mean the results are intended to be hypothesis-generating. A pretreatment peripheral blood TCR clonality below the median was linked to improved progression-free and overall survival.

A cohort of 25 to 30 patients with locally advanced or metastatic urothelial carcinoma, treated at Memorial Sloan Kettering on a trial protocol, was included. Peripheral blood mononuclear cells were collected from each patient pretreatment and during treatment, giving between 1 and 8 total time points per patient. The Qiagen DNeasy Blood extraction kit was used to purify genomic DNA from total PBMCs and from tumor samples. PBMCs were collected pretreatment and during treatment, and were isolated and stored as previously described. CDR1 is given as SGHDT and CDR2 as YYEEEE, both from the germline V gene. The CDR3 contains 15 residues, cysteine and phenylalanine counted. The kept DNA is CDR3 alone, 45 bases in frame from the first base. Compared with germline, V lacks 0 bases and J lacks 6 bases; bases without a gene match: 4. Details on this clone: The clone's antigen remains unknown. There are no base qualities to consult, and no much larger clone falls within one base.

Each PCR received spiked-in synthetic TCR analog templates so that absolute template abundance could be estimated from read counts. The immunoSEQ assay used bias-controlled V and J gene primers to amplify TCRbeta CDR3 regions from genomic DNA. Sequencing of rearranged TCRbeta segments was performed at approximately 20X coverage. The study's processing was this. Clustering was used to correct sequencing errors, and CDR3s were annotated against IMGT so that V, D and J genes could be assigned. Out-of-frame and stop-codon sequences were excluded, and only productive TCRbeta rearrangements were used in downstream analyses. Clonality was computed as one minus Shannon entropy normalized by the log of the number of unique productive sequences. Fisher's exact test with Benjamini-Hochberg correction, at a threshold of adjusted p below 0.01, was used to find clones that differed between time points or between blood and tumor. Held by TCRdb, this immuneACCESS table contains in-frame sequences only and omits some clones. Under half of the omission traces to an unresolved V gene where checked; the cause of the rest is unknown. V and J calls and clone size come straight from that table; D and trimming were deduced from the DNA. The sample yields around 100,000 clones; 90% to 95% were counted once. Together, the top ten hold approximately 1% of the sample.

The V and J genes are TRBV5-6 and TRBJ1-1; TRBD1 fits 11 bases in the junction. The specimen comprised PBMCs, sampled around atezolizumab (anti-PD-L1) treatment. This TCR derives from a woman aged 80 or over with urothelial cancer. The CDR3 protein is CASSLVGQGASEAFF. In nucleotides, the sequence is TGTGCCAGCAGCTTGGTTGGACAGGGGGCCTCTGAAGCTTTCTTT.